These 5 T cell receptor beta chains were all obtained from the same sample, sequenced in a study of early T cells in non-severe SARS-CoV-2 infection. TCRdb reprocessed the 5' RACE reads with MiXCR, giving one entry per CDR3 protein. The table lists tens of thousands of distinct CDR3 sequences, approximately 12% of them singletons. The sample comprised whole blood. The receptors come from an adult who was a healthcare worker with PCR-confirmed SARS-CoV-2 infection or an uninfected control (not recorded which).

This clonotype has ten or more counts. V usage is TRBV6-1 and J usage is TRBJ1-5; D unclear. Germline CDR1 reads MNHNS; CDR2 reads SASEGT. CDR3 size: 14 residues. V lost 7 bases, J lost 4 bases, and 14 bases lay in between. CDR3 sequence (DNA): TGTGCCAGCATGAAGTGGCAGAATAATCAGCCCCAGCATTTT. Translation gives CASMKWQNNQPQHF.

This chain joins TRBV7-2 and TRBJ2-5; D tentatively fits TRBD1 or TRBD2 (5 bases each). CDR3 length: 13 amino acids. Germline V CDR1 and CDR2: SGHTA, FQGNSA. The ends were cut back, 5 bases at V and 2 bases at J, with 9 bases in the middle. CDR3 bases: TGTGCCAGCAGCGACGGGGCTCAAGAGACCCAGTACTTC. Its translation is CASSDGAQETQYF. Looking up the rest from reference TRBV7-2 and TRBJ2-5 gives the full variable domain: GAGVSQSPSNKVTEKGKDVELRCDPISGHTALYWYRQSLGQGLEFLIYFQGNSAPDKSGLPSDRFSAERTGGSVSTLTIQRTQQEDSAVYLCASSDGAQETQYFGPGTRLLVL.

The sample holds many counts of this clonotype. The CDR3 loop is CSVRGVAEAFF. DNA for the CDR3: TGCAGCGTACGAGGGGTCGCTGAAGCTTTCTTT. This chain joins TRBV29-1 and TRBJ1-1; D possibly corresponds to TRBD1 (5 bases). V lost 6 bases to trimming and J lost 6 bases, with 11 bases between them. Germline-derived CDR1 and CDR2 are SQVTM and ANQGSEA. This CDR3 contains 11 residues. The full variable domain, with the rest looked up from reference TRBV29-1 and TRBJ1-1, is SAVISQKPSRDICQRGTSLTIQCQVDSQVTMMFWYRQQPGQSLTLIATANQGSEATYESGFVIDKFPISRPNLTFSTLTVSNMSPEDSSIYLCSVRGVAEAFFGQGTRLTVV.

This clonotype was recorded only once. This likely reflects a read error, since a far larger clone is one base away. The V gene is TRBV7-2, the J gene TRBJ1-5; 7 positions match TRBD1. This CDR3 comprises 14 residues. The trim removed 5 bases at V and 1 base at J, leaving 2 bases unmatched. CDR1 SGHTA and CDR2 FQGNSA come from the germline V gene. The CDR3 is CASSPDRSNQPQHF. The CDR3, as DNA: TGTGCCAGCAGCCCGGACAGGAGCAATCAGCCCCAGCATTTT.

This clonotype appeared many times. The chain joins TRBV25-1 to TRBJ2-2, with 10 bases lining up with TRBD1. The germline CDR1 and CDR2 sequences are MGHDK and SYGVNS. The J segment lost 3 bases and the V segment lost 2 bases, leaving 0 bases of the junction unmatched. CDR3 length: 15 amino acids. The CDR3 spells CASSEGTGDTGELFF. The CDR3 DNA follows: TGTGCCAGCAGTGAAGGGACAGGGGACACCGGGGAGCTGTTTTTT.